A selection of T cell receptor beta chains follows, all from one sample in a study of CD8 T cells in Susac syndrome. MiXCR, applied by TCRdb to the immunoSEQ multiplex PCR reads, yields one record per CDR3 protein. This sample has a few hundred thousand distinct CDR3 sequences, with around nine tenths found just once. The sample comprised CD8+ T cells from PBMCs. These receptors were obtained from a human donor with multiple sclerosis. Both conserved end residues are part of each CDR3. A D gene is named only where the DNA matches it firmly. Part of the rows lack a size; the others show once, few, many or a class for expanded clones.

length	V	D	J	size	CDR3	DNA
15	TRBV2	-	TRBJ1-1	-	CASSVWGTTNTEAFF	TGTGCCAGCAGTGTGTGGGGGACAACGAACACTGAAGCTTTCTTT
16	TRBV28	TRBD2	TRBJ2-7	-	CASSSPGLVTSYEQYF	TGTGCCAGCAGTTCTCCCGGACTAGTAACCTCCTACGAGCAGTACTTC
16	TRBV3-1	TRBD1	TRBJ1-1	-	CASSQDVQGVNTEAFF	TGTGCCAGCAGCCAAGACGTACAGGGGGTAAACACTGAAGCTTTCTTT
13	TRBV13	-	TRBJ2-7	-	CASSLAYDDEQYF	TGTGCCAGCAGCCTAGCCTACGACGACGAGCAGTACTTC
14	TRBV2	-	TRBJ2-1	-	CASSEPTAHNEQFF	TGTGCCAGCAGTGAACCGACGGCTCACAATGAGCAGTTCTTC
14	TRBV9	TRBD1	TRBJ1-5	-	CASSVGTGGQPQHF	TGTGCCAGCAGCGTCGGGACAGGGGGTCAGCCCCAGCATTTT
15	TRBV15	-	TRBJ1-3	-	CATSRDRGTRGTIYF	TGTGCCACCAGCAGAGATCGCGGGACCCGTGGGACCATATATTTT
14	TRBV6-5	-	TRBJ1-5	-	CASSSDSHNQPQHF	TGTGCCAGCAGTTCCGACTCGCACAATCAGCCCCAGCATTTT
13	TRBV6-5	TRBD1	TRBJ1-1	-	CASRPGGRTEAFF	TGTGCCAGCAGACCAGGGGGCCGGACTGAAGCTTTCTTT
16	TRBV2	TRBD2	TRBJ2-5	-	CASSEMASGNQETQYF	TGTGCCAGCAGTGAAATGGCTAGCGGCAACCAAGAGACCCAGTACTTC
15	TRBV4-1	-	TRBJ2-2	-	CASSQDLSATGELFF	TGCGCCAGCAGCCAAGATCTCTCAGCGACCGGGGAGCTGTTTTTT
16	TRBV6-1	TRBD1	TRBJ2-2	-	CASGTGTGDLTGELFF	TGTGCCAGCGGAACCGGGACAGGGGATTTAACCGGGGAGCTGTTTTTT
15	TRBV10-2	TRBD1	TRBJ2-1	once	CASLFPGQGYNEQFF	TGCGCCAGCCTGTTCCCCGGACAGGGATACAATGAGCAGTTCTTC
18	TRBV13	-	TRBJ2-1	-	CASSSSPVDRPLYNEQFF	TGTGCCAGCAGCTCCTCCCCCGTCGACAGACCACTATACAATGAGCAGTTCTTC
14	TRBV30	-	TRBJ2-1	once	CAWSEDPGVNEQFF	TGTGCCTGGAGTGAGGACCCTGGGGTGAATGAGCAGTTCTTC
13	TRBV27	-	TRBJ1-1	-	CASSLTPELEAFF	TGTGCCAGCAGTTTAACACCCGAACTGGAGGCTTTCTTT
12	TRBV2	-	TRBJ1-6	-	CASSPYPRPLHF	TGTGCCAGCAGTCCCTACCCTCGTCCCCTCCACTTT
14	TRBV25-1	-	TRBJ1-5	-	CASSEFGINQPQHF	TGTGCCAGCAGTGAATTTGGGATAAATCAGCCCCAGCATTTT
15	TRBV20-1	TRBD1	TRBJ1-1	-	CSARDYGTGGTEAFF	TGCAGTGCTAGGGACTACGGGACAGGTGGCACTGAAGCTTTCTTT
13	TRBV12-3/TRBV12-4	TRBD2	TRBJ2-7	-	CASSAGTSGEQYF	TGTGCCAGCAGTGCCGGGACTAGCGGCGAGCAGTACTTC
21	TRBV24-1	TRBD2	TRBJ2-3	-	CATSDSLTSGGAALSTDTQYF	TGTGCCACCAGTGATTCTTTAACTAGCGGGGGGGCCGCACTTAGCACAGATACGCAGTATTTT
17	TRBV7-8	-	TRBJ2-3	-	CASSLSGDPAFPDTQYF	TGTGCCAGCAGCCTAAGCGGCGACCCAGCATTCCCAGATACGCAGTATTTT
13	TRBV12-3/TRBV12-4	-	TRBJ1-1	-	CASSLGRGAEAFF	TGTGCCAGCAGTTTAGGACGGGGGGCTGAAGCTTTCTTT
13	TRBV7-2	-	TRBJ1-2	-	CASSLSRVYGYTF	TGTGCCAGCAGCCTATCGAGGGTCTATGGCTACACCTTC
16	TRBV4-3	TRBD2	TRBJ2-2	once	CASSQASPGGSGELFF	TGCGCCAGCAGCCAAGCTTCCCCGGGGGGGTCCGGGGAGCTGTTTTTT
15	TRBV5-5	-	TRBJ2-2	-	CASSPEGPDTGELFF	TGTGCCAGCAGCCCGGAGGGGCCGGATACCGGGGAGCTGTTTTTT
12	TRBV19	TRBD2	TRBJ2-7	-	CPRAGGPDEQYF	TGTCCTCGAGCGGGAGGGCCCGACGAGCAGTACTTC
15	TRBV19	TRBD1	TRBJ2-2	-	CASLGVGGITGELFF	TGTGCCAGTCTAGGAGTAGGGGGCATCACCGGGGAGCTGTTTTTT
16	TRBV6-1	-	TRBJ1-5	-	CASRPRGSYSNQPQHF	TGTGCCAGCAGACCGAGGGGGTCCTATAGCAATCAGCCCCAGCATTTT
13	TRBV30	-	TRBJ1-3	-	CAWTDDSENTIYF	TGTGCCTGGACAGATGACTCTGAAAACACCATATATTTT
13	TRBV4-3	-	TRBJ1-2	-	CASSLRVGYGYTF	TGCGCCAGCAGCCTACGGGTCGGATATGGCTACACCTTC
17	TRBV4-3	-	TRBJ1-4	-	CASSQGHRATTNEKLFF	TGCGCCAGCAGCCAAGGCCACAGGGCGACAACTAATGAAAAACTGTTTTTT
14	TRBV13	-	TRBJ2-1	-	CASSLRAPYNEQFF	TGTGCCAGCAGCTTACGGGCGCCCTACAATGAGCAGTTCTTC
15	TRBV4-1	-	TRBJ1-2	-	CASSPFRASTYGYTF	TGCGCCAGCAGCCCGTTCAGAGCCTCGACCTATGGCTACACCTTC
17	TRBV28	TRBD2	TRBJ2-1	-	CASSSVAGRNPLDEQFF	TGTGCCAGCAGTTCCGTAGCGGGAAGGAATCCCCTCGATGAGCAGTTCTTC
15	TRBV3-1	-	TRBJ2-3	-	CASSQEMRDTDTQYF	TGTGCCAGCAGCCAAGAGATGCGGGACACAGATACGCAGTATTTT
15	TRBV30	TRBD1	TRBJ2-3	-	CACHLTGGRTDTQYF	TGTGCCTGCCACCTGACAGGGGGACGAACAGATACGCAGTATTTT
12	TRBV2	-	TRBJ2-1	-	CASSSGYGEQFF	TGTGCCAGCAGTTCAGGGTACGGTGAGCAGTTCTTC
15	TRBV6-2/TRBV6-3	-	TRBJ2-7	-	CASSYEGLSSYEQYF	TGTGCCAGCAGTTACGAGGGGCTTTCCTCCTACGAGCAGTACTTC
15	TRBV27	TRBD2	TRBJ2-7	-	CASRPAAGGAYEQYF	TGTGCCAGCAGGCCGGCGGCGGGGGGCGCCTACGAGCAGTACTTC
13	TRBV6-1	-	TRBJ2-7	-	CATEASSYYEQYF	TGTGCCACCGAAGCTAGTTCCTACTACGAGCAGTACTTC
12	TRBV5-4	-	TRBJ1-5	-	CASSFEDQPQHF	TGTGCCAGCAGCTTCGAAGATCAGCCCCAGCATTTT
17	TRBV2	TRBD2	TRBJ2-5	-	CASSPSGLAGVAETQYF	TGTGCCAGCAGTCCCTCCGGACTAGCGGGGGTTGCAGAGACCCAGTACTTC
13	TRBV9	TRBD2	TRBJ2-7	-	CASSEPGGVEQYF	TGTGCCAGCAGCGAACCGGGGGGAGTGGAGCAGTACTTC
17	TRBV4-1	TRBD1	TRBJ1-2	once	CASSQDQETGVIYGYTF	TGCGCCAGCAGCCAAGATCAGGAAACAGGGGTTATCTATGGCTACACCTTC
15	TRBV6-1	TRBD1	TRBJ2-5	-	CASSDGQGAGETQYF	TGTGCCAGCAGTGACGGACAGGGGGCGGGCGAGACCCAGTACTTC
13	TRBV20-1	TRBD1	TRBJ1-1	-	CSAGTGVNTEAFF	TGCAGTGCTGGGACAGGGGTGAACACTGAAGCTTTCTTT
15	TRBV20-1	TRBD1	TRBJ1-1	-	CSAREGTVINTEAFF	TGCAGTGCTAGAGAAGGGACAGTAATCAACACTGAAGCTTTCTTT
13	TRBV7-6	-	TRBJ1-1	-	CASSPHTWTEAFF	TGTGCCAGCAGCCCCCATACCTGGACTGAAGCTTTCTTT
11	TRBV27	-	TRBJ2-5	-	CASSSSETQYF	TGTGCCAGCAGTTCCTCAGAGACCCAGTACTTC